What follows is one T cell receptor beta chain and its context. Antigen: not known. Repertoires were generated with immunoSEQ multiplex PCR, while TCRdb's copy carries only in-frame clones and drops some. The sample comprises under 2.5 million clones, 85% to 95% of which are singletons, and around 0.35% rests with the top ten. The length of the CDR3 is 16 residues. Trimming cost V 6 bases and J 3 bases; bases outside gene matches: 6. Germline lookup yields CDR1 KGHSH and CDR2 LQKENI. The source of the sample is a study of shared clonotypes between healthy human individuals. General study points: For sorted subsets, rarefaction showed incomplete sequencing despite large depth.

This TCR derives from a man aged 18 to 30 in good health. Some clones in this sample may be carry-over from other donors' samples. V and J are TRBV18 and TRBJ2-3; 13 bases line up with TRBD2. Sequences were obtained from naive CD4+ T cells from PBMCs. Subset reported: CD45RA+ positively selected. The CDR3 DNA is TGTGCCAGCTCGCAACTAGCGGGAGGGACGACAGATACGCAGTATTTT. Translation: CASSQLAGGTTDTQYF.